Listed below are T cell receptor beta chains from one sample, sequenced in a study of blood T cell repertoires in COVID-19. Sequenced by immunoSEQ multiplex PCR; TCRdb stores in-frame clones only, minus some. The profile shows around 220,000 clones, 85% to 95% of them singletons. The specimen was PBMCs or T cells enriched from blood (not recorded which). The receptor set was obtained from a woman younger than 30 who had recovered from COVID-19. Both conserved end residues are part of each CDR3.

TRBV24-1	TRBJ2-4	CATQDREENIQYF
TRBV7-8	TRBJ2-5	CASSRLAGAGETQYF
TRBV6-4	TRBJ2-6	CASSDSGGVSEVNVLTF
TRBV19	TRBJ1-6	CASSIRLSSYNSPLHF
TRBV7-6	TRBJ1-2	CASSFNPGQVGQVGYTF
TRBV27	TRBJ2-7	CASSFRPGTSGVTYEQYF
TRBV19	TRBJ2-7	CASSIGGAYEQYF
TRBV4-2	TRBJ1-2	CASSPLGRSYGYTF
TRBV7-9	TRBJ2-7	CASSSQGQRHEQYF
TRBV4-1	TRBJ1-6	CASSQESGTGSSPLHF
TRBV5-5	TRBJ2-2	CASSQGLSGELFF
TRBV7-9	TRBJ2-7	CASSPTGSYEQYF
TRBV10-3	TRBJ1-6	CAISESGGGSPLHF
TRBV11-3	TRBJ1-2	CASSSTGSYGYTF
TRBV19	TRBJ1-6	CASSITGIRSPLHF
TRBV10-1	TRBJ2-2	CASSRGLNGELFF
TRBV3-1/TRBV3-2	TRBJ2-1	CASSPPSGSYNEQFF
TRBV5-1	TRBJ2-1	CASRPTSGPEPTGEQFF
TRBV7-2	TRBJ2-2	CASSRLPQGPGELFF
TRBV28	TRBJ2-7	CASSTGQVGDEQYF
TRBV3-1/TRBV3-2	TRBJ2-3	CASRRAASTDTQYF
TRBV6-1	TRBJ1-4	CASSEFGGGEKLFF
TRBV5-4	TRBJ1-2	CASSSITGGDYGYTF
TRBV15	TRBJ2-3	CATSAGGGYTDTQYF
TRBV9	TRBJ1-3	CASSGRDSGNTIYF
TRBV18	TRBJ2-1	CASSLRAGGPNNEQFF
TRBV6-2/TRBV6-3	TRBJ1-2	CASSWDTNYGYTF
TRBV7-9	TRBJ1-2	CASSARDRGNRYTF
TRBV9	TRBJ2-7	CASSVAGTGIEQYF
TRBV6-6	TRBJ2-1	CASSLTNEQFF
TRBV18	TRBJ1-4	CASSPGTASNEKLFF
TRBV6-5	TRBJ2-7	CAGGQAYEQYF
TRBV5-1	TRBJ2-7	CASSFRDRGLGEQYF